This passage covers 30 T cell receptor beta chains from one sample sequenced in a study of shared clonotypes between healthy human individuals. The repertoire was sequenced with immunoSEQ multiplex PCR; TCRdb's copy has only in-frame clones and lacks some. The sample carries millions of clones, over 90% recorded once. The material sequenced was naive CD4+ T cells from PBMCs. Subset reported: CD45RA+ positively selected. These receptors came from a man aged 18 to 29 in good health. Some clones in this sample may be carry-over from other donors' samples.

Turning to this clone: This CDR3 is also generated by other DNA sequences in the sample. The J gene is TRBJ2-5, the V gene TRBV7-2, with no clear D. CDR1 and CDR2 (germline): SGHTA, FQGNSA. Trimming stripped 3 bases from V and 5 bases from J, with 4 bases between. CDR3 length: 11 amino acids. CDR3 coding DNA: TGTGCCAGCAGCTTTGTGGAGACCCAGTACTTC. It is translated as CASSFVETQYF. The complete variable domain, with remaining parts taken from reference TRBV7-2 and TRBJ2-5, reads GAGVSQSPSNKVTEKGKDVELRCDPISGHTALYWYRQSLGQGLEFLIYFQGNSAPDKSGLPSDRFSAERTGGSVSTLTIQRTQQEDSAVYLCASSFVETQYFGPGTRLLVL.

CDR3 region: CAIKALITDTQYF. In nucleotides, the CDR3 is TGTGCCATCAAAGCGCTTATCACAGATACGCAGTATTTT. The chain links TRBV6-1 to TRBJ2-3; D gene ambiguous. CDR1 and CDR2 from the germline V gene are MNHNS and SASEGT. Trimming shortened V by 10 bases and J by 2 bases, and 13 bases separated the two germline ends. The CDR3 loop spans 13 amino acids.

The chain employs TRBV11-2 and TRBJ2-1, with 7 bases matching TRBD1. The germline gives CDR1 SGHAT, CDR2 FQNNGV. V lost 1 base, J lost 4 bases, and 7 bases stayed unmatched. The CDR3 runs to 16 residues. DNA of the CDR3: TGTGCCAGCAGCTTAGTCTGGGGACAGTTTTACAATGAGCAGTTCTTC. Translation: CASSLVWGQFYNEQFF.

This clone was counted between two and nine times. This chain links TRBV5-1 with TRBJ1-2; D is unclear. Trimming took 4 bases from V and 8 from J, leaving 18 bases between them. The V gene's germline CDR1 is SGHRS and CDR2 YFSETQ. The CDR3 loop spans 14 amino acids. In nucleotides, the CDR3 is TGCGCCAGCAGCCCCGACGGAGGGTTGGCGGGCTACACCTTC. It yields the protein CASSPDGGLAGYTF. Using reference TRBV5-1 and TRBJ1-2 for the parts outside the CDR3, the full variable domain is KAGVTQTPRYLIKTRGQQVTLSCSPISGHRSVSWYQQTPGQGLQFLFEYFSETQRNKGNFPGRFSGRQFSNSRSEMNVSTLELGDSALYLCASSPDGGLAGYTFGSGTRLTVV.

To note about this clone: The same CDR3 arises from other DNA sequences in this sample as well. V and J are TRBV2 and TRBJ1-5; a weak D match, TRBD1 (5 bases). Germline V gene lookup returns CDR1 SNHLY and CDR2 FYNNEI. V lost 6 bases and J 2 bases, leaving 5 bases between the germline ends. CDR3 size: 12 residues. For the CDR3, the DNA is TGTGCCAGCAGGGGGGGCAATCAGCCCCAGCATTTT. Encoded protein: CASRGGNQPQHF.

The CDR3 sequence: CASSLSGAQETQYF. CDR3 DNA: TGTGCCAGCAGCTTATCGGGGGCCCAAGAGACCCAGTACTTC. This chain joins TRBV7-2 and TRBJ2-5; either TRBD1 or TRBD2 may fit D (6 bases each). The CDR3 has 14 amino acids. CDR1 and CDR2 (germline): SGHTA, FQGNSA. V lost 2 bases and J 1 base, leaving 8 bases between the germline ends. The entire variable domain, with the rest obtained from reference TRBV7-2 and TRBJ2-5, is as follows: GAGVSQSPSNKVTEKGKDVELRCDPISGHTALYWYRQSLGQGLEFLIYFQGNSAPDKSGLPSDRFSAERTGGSVSTLTIQRTQQEDSAVYLCASSLSGAQETQYFGPGTRLLVL.

This sequence joins TRBV5-5 and TRBJ2-7; 16 positions match TRBD2. The CDR3 has 17 residues. Per germline, CDR1 SGHKS and CDR2 YYEKEE (reference sequence). The V and J ends lost 3 bases and 0 bases, in that order; junction bases with no gene match: 3. CDR3 sequence: CASSSGLAGGNSYEQYF. The DNA of the CDR3 is TGTGCCAGCAGCTCGGGACTAGCGGGAGGGAACTCCTACGAGCAGTACTTC. Looking up the rest from reference TRBV5-5 and TRBJ2-7 gives the full variable domain: DAGVTQSPTHLIKTRGQQVTLRCSPISGHKSVSWYQQVLGQGPQFIFQYYEKEERGRGNFPDRFSARQFPNYSSELNVNALLLGDSALYLCASSSGLAGGNSYEQYFGPGTRLTVT.

The chain uses TRBV28 and TRBJ1-1, with a tentative D call TRBD1 (6 bases). Germline lookup yields CDR1 MDHEN and CDR2 SYDVKM. V lost 5 bases and J 4 bases, leaving 14 bases between the germline ends. CDR3 length equals 14 residues. CDR3 amino acids: CASSLQGYFTEAFF. In nucleotides, the CDR3 is TGTGCCAGCAGTCTACAGGGTTACTTCACTGAAGCTTTCTTT.

The genes are TRBV6-5 and TRBJ2-3, with D hard to call. Per the germline V gene, CDR1 is MNHEY and CDR2 is SVGAGI. CDR3 size: 13 residues. V was pared by 4 bases and J by 6 bases, with 11 bases between. The CDR3 coding sequence is TGTGCCAGCAGTTCCGGTCGTCGTGATACGCAGTATTTT. Translation: CASSSGRRDTQYF.

J is TRBJ2-6 and V is TRBV5-1; perhaps TRBD2 as D (5 bases). Germline V gene sequence: CDR1 SGHRS, CDR2 YFSETQ. The V gene lost 7 bases and the J gene lost 2 bases, with 19 bases spanning the gap. This CDR3 spans 17 amino acids. CDR3 loop: CASARAGGPTGANVLTF. CDR3 sequence (DNA): TGCGCCAGCGCGAGGGCAGGTGGTCCAACTGGGGCCAACGTCCTGACTTTC.

This chain uses TRBV9 with TRBJ2-3; 8 nucleotides match TRBD2. J lost 0 bases, V lost 5 bases, and 5 bases had no gene match. Germline assignment: CDR1 SGDLS and CDR2 YYNGEE. The CDR3 is 15 amino acids. This chain's CDR3 is CASRKAGASTDTQYF. Here the CDR3 DNA reads TGTGCCAGCAGGAAAGCGGGAGCGAGCACAGATACGCAGTATTTT.

The chain recombines TRBV7-2 with TRBJ2-5, with 12 bases that match TRBD2. Germline V gives CDR1 SGHTA, CDR2 FQGNSA. The CDR3 loop spans 17 amino acids. The ends lost 2 bases at V and 6 bases at J; junction bases unmatched: 10. The CDR3 region is CASSLLAGGPSKKTQYF. In DNA, the CDR3 is TGTGCCAGCAGCTTACTAGCGGGAGGGCCTAGCAAGAAGACCCAGTACTTC. The variable domain in full, completed from reference TRBV7-2 and TRBJ2-5, reads GAGVSQSPSNKVTEKGKDVELRCDPISGHTALYWYRQSLGQGLEFLIYFQGNSAPDKSGLPSDRFSAERTGGSVSTLTIQRTQQEDSAVYLCASSLLAGGPSKKTQYFGPGTRLLVL.

The chain recombines TRBV6-6 with TRBJ2-7, with 7 bases fitting TRBD1. CDR1 and CDR2 from the germline V gene are MNHNY and SVGAGI (reference sequence). This CDR3 region has 15 residues. V shed 6 bases, J shed 0 bases, and the junction held 8 bases outside the gene matches. The chain's CDR3 is CASSNSDRLSYEQYF. The CDR3 nucleotides read TGTGCCAGCAGCAACTCGGACAGGCTCTCCTACGAGCAGTACTTC.

The gene calls are TRBV5-1 and TRBJ2-5; 10 nucleotides agree with TRBD2. V gave up 1 base and J gave up 1 base; unmatched junction bases: 4. Germline-derived CDR1 and CDR2 are SGHRS and YFSETQ. CDR3 length: 16 amino acids. CDR3: CASSLRLAGAQETQYF. The CDR3 bases are TGCGCCAGCAGCTTGAGGCTAGCGGGAGCCCAAGAGACCCAGTACTTC.

The rearrangement links TRBV28 to TRBJ2-1; no clear D. The CDR3 sequence is 15 residues long. CDR1 is MDHEN and CDR2 is SYDVKM in the germline V gene. V lost 6 bases and J lost 4, with 16 bases in between. The CDR3 nucleotides are TGTGCCAGCAGCCCACTTCAGGTGGGTTACAATGAGCAGTTCTTC. This gives the protein CASSPLQVGYNEQFF.

The gene calls are TRBV27 and TRBJ2-3; TRBD2 agrees at 14 bases. The CDR3 is 17 residues long. The trim removed 6 bases at V and 5 bases at J, leaving 10 bases unmatched. The germline CDR1 and CDR2 sequences are MNHEY and SMNVEV (reference sequence). CDR3 sequence: CASRTPGLAGVRDTQYF. DNA for the CDR3: TGTGCCAGCAGAACCCCGGGACTAGCGGGAGTAAGAGATACGCAGTATTTT.

The rearrangement uses TRBV18 and TRBJ2-3, with TRBD2 matching 8 bases. CDR3 length equals 17 residues. Unmatched junction bases numbered 8, after V lost 3 bases and J lost 0 bases. The germline CDR1 and CDR2 sequences are KGHSH and LQKENI. The CDR3 reads CASSPLLAVSSTDTQYF. CDR3 nucleotide sequence: TGTGCCAGCTCACCTTTACTAGCGGTATCTAGCACAGATACGCAGTATTTT.

The chain employs TRBV19 and TRBJ1-1; D gene uncertain. In germline, CDR1 is LNHDA, CDR2 SQIVND (reference sequence). V was trimmed by 5 bases and J by 5 bases, leaving 12 bases between them. The CDR3 runs 13 residues. CDR3 amino acids: CASSARRGTEAFF. Here the CDR3 DNA reads TGTGCCAGTAGTGCTCGCCGAGGGACTGAAGCTTTCTTT.

The chain carries TRBV6-4 and TRBJ2-5; 8 bases are a match to TRBD1. Germline CDR1 and CDR2: MRHNA and SNTAGT. The CDR3 has 15 amino acids. Trimming at V came to 0 bases and at J to 5 bases, leaving 5 bases not matched to a gene. The CDR3 sequence is CASSDSGTGEETQYF. Here the CDR3 DNA reads TGTGCCAGCAGTGACTCCGGGACAGGCGAGGAGACCCAGTACTTC.

J is TRBJ2-7 and V is TRBV4-1; possibly TRBD1 or TRBD2 for D (5 bases each). CDR1 is MGHRA, CDR2 YSYEKL, per germline. The CDR3 spans 18 residues. V shed 0 bases and J shed 2 bases, with 20 bases lying between them. CDR3 in amino acids: CASSQDNPPREFPYEQYF. In DNA form, the CDR3 reads TGCGCCAGCAGCCAAGACAACCCCCCCAGGGAGTTCCCCTACGAGCAGTACTTC.

The chain links TRBV6-5 to TRBJ2-2; 10 nucleotides line up with TRBD2. Trimming cost V 2 bases and J 6 bases; bases outside gene matches: 6. From germline, CDR1 is MNHEY and CDR2 SVGAGI. CDR3 length equals 16 residues. The CDR3 sequence: CASSYSLAGAAGELFF. The CDR3 coding sequence is TGTGCCAGCAGTTACAGTCTAGCGGGAGCTGCCGGGGAGCTGTTTTTT.

The chain has TRBV4-2 and TRBJ2-7; 14 bases agree with TRBD2. The CDR3 length is 17 residues. Germline CDR1 LGHNA, CDR2 YNFKEQ. The V segment lost 4 bases and the J segment 4 bases; nucleotides outside the gene matches: 9. This chain's CDR3 is CASSPRLAGGPGYEQYF. CDR3 nucleotide sequence: TGTGCCAGCAGCCCGAGACTAGCGGGAGGGCCGGGATACGAGCAGTACTTC.

V usage is TRBV28 and J usage is TRBJ2-7; either TRBD1 or TRBD2 may supply D (6 bases each). The V gene lost 3 bases and the J gene lost 6 bases, with 18 bases spanning the gap. The CDR3 has 15 amino acids. Germline-derived CDR1 and CDR2 are MDHEN and SYDVKM. The CDR3 protein is CASSLGGRLLSEQYF. The CDR3 bases are TGTGCCAGCAGTTTGGGGGGCAGGCTCTTAAGCGAGCAGTACTTC.

The chain combines TRBV5-1 with TRBJ1-2, with D perhaps matching TRBD1 (5 bases). CDR3 length equals 14 residues. V shed 0 bases and J shed 8 bases, with 14 bases lying between them. The germline CDR1 and CDR2 sequences are SGHRS and YFSETQ. CDR3 DNA sequence: TGCGCCAGCAGCTTGGAGGTAGGGGATGAGGGCTACACCTTC. Encoded protein: CASSLEVGDEGYTF.

J is TRBJ2-3 and V is TRBV5-7, with D possibly being TRBD2 (5 bases). TRBV5-7 has ORF status, its function being uncertain. V was trimmed by 1 base and J by 5 bases, leaving 23 bases between them. The CDR3 has 18 residues. The CDR3 sequence: CASSLKAGLACLGDTQYF. The CDR3 nucleotides are TGTGCCAGCAGCTTGAAGGCAGGCTTAGCGTGCCTGGGAGATACGCAGTATTTT.

The chain links TRBV11-3 to TRBJ2-7; the match to TRBD1 covers 7 bases. There are 17 residues in the CDR3. The germline V gene encodes CDR1 SGHNT and CDR2 YENEEA. Trimming removed 5 bases from V and 0 bases from J; junction bases left unmatched: 13. The CDR3 region has the DNA TGTGCCAGCAGCACCCCCGGGGACAGTTACTACTCCTACGAGCAGTACTTC. Protein product: CASSTPGDSYYSYEQYF. The whole variable domain, remainder taken from reference TRBV11-3 and TRBJ2-7, is EAGVVQSPRYKIIEKKQPVAFWCNPISGHNTLYWYLQNLGQGPELLIRYENEEAVDDSQLPKDRFSAERLKGVDSTLKIQPAELGDSAVYLCASSTPGDSYYSYEQYFGPGTRLTVT.

About this clone: Additional DNA sequences in this sample encode the identical CDR3. This sequence joins TRBV5-1 and TRBJ2-3; tentative D call: TRBD1 (6 bases). CDR1 is SGHRS and CDR2 is YFSETQ in the germline V gene. V shed 4 bases and J shed 0 bases, with 9 bases lying between them. The length of the CDR3 is 14 residues. The CDR3 spells CASSLGQSTDTQYF. The CDR3 DNA is TGCGCCAGCAGCCTAGGACAGAGCACAGATACGCAGTATTTT.

About this clone itself: This CDR3 is also generated by other DNA sequences in the sample. The rearrangement uses TRBV27 and TRBJ2-5; D is perhaps TRBD1 (6 bases). The ends were cut back, 1 base at V and 3 bases at J, with 6 bases in the middle. CDR1 is MNHEY and CDR2 is SMNVEV in the germline V gene (reference sequence). The CDR3 consists of 13 residues. The CDR3 nucleotides are TGTGCCAGCAGTTTATACAGGGAAGAGACCCAGTACTTC. The encoded protein is CASSLYREETQYF.

The V gene is TRBV7-8, the J gene TRBJ1-5; D not resolved. V was cut by 2 bases and J by 5 bases, with 10 bases left in between. This CDR3 has 14 amino acids. Germline V lookup: CDR1 SGHVS, CDR2 FQNEAQ. The CDR3 sequence is CASSLKKSDQPQHF. The CDR3 nucleotides are TGTGCCAGCAGCTTAAAAAAATCCGATCAGCCCCAGCATTTT.

This clone was found once. The chain couples TRBV4-1 to TRBJ2-1, with D uncertain. V gave up 7 bases and J gave up 8 bases, with 15 bases separating them. This CDR3 comprises 13 residues. In germline, CDR1 is MGHRA, CDR2 YSYEKL. The chain's CDR3 is CASTTLGVHEQFF. Here the CDR3 DNA reads TGCGCCAGCACCACCCTAGGTGTGCATGAGCAGTTCTTC.